Listed here are 12 T cell receptor beta chains from one sample, sequenced in a study of technical replicates of blood from a few donors. Clones were read by immunoSEQ multiplex PCR, and TCRdb kept only the in-frame ones, dropping some. The table records about 68,000 clones, under 98% of them present only once. Sequenced material: T cells isolated from PBMCs. The receptors come from a human donor in good health.

The gene calls are TRBV28 and TRBJ1-4; TRBD1 might be the D (5 bases). Trimming shortened V by 8 bases and J by 8 bases, and 15 bases separated the two germline ends. The germline V gene encodes CDR1 MDHEN and CDR2 SYDVKM. This CDR3 is built from 13 residues. CDR3: CASQMKGREKLFF. DNA for the CDR3: TGTGCCAGCCAGATGAAGGGGCGGGAAAAACTGTTTTTT.

The rearrangement joins TRBV11-2 to TRBJ2-3, with D uncertain. V was pared by 1 base and J by 4 bases, with 21 bases between. The CDR3 sequence is 18 residues long. The germline gives CDR1 SGHAT, CDR2 FQNNGV. Here the CDR3 DNA reads TGTGCCAGCAGCTTAGGTTTTTCAGCGAAAGGTTTCCCAGATACGCAGTATTTT. This encodes CASSLGFSAKGFPDTQYF. Supplemented by reference TRBV11-2 and TRBJ2-3, the full variable domain reads EAGVAQSPRYKIIEKRQSVAFWCNPISGHATLYWYQQILGQGPKLLIQFQNNGVVDDSQLPKDRFSAERLKGVDSTLKIQPAKLEDSAVYLCASSLGFSAKGFPDTQYFGPGTRLTVL.

The rearrangement joins TRBV19 to TRBJ2-7; possibly TRBD2 for D (6 bases). This CDR3 spans 12 amino acids. Germline V CDR1 and CDR2: LNHDA, SQIVND (reference sequence). Trimming pared 2 bases from V and 6 bases from J, leaving 8 bases between. Here the CDR3 reads CASSIPGVEQYF. As DNA, the CDR3 is TGTGCCAGTAGTATACCGGGGGTCGAGCAGTACTTC.

The V gene is TRBV5-4, the J gene TRBJ2-7; no reliable D call. Trimming shortened V by 2 bases and J by 0 bases, and 6 bases separated the two germline ends. The CDR3 loop spans 13 amino acids. Germline V gives CDR1 SGHNT, CDR2 YYREEE (reference sequence). The CDR3 DNA sequence: TGTGCCAGCAGCTTCATTTCCTCCTACGAGCAGTACTTC. The encoded protein is CASSFISSYEQYF.

The chain joins TRBV5-1 to TRBJ2-3; 9 positions agree with TRBD2. This CDR3 has 15 amino acids. CDR1 and CDR2 (germline): SGHRS, YFSETQ. V dropped 4 bases and J dropped 1; count of bases not matched to a gene: 4. The CDR3 protein is CASSQREDGTDTQYF. The CDR3 bases are TGCGCCAGCAGCCAGCGGGAGGATGGCACAGATACGCAGTATTTT.

Here the CDR3 DNA reads TGTGCCAGCAGCGTAGCCGTAGCGGGAGCAGCCGTCAATGAGCAGTTCTTC. Amino acids: CASSVAVAGAAVNEQFF. The chain uses TRBV9 and TRBJ2-1; 9 nucleotides align to TRBD2. The CDR3 has 17 residues. The germline gives CDR1 SGDLS, CDR2 YYNGEE. Unmatched junction bases numbered 10, after V lost 0 bases and J lost 6 bases.

The rearrangement links TRBV9 to TRBJ2-5, with D possibly matching TRBD2 (6 bases). This CDR3 contains 15 residues. Germline CDR1 and CDR2: SGDLS and YYNGEE. Trimming shortened V by 1 base and J by 7 bases, and 17 bases separated the two germline ends. CDR3 loop: CASSVSGEAPATQYF. The CDR3 nucleotides read TGTGCCAGCAGCGTATCCGGGGAGGCGCCGGCGACCCAGTACTTC.

The rearrangement links TRBV28 to TRBJ2-7; D gene ambiguous. This CDR3 is built from 13 residues. Looked up from germline, CDR1 is MDHEN and CDR2 is SYDVKM. With 3 bases removed from V and 0 bases from J, the gap between germline ends came to 6 bases. CDR3 in amino acids: CASSFLSSYEQYF. CDR3 nucleotides: TGTGCCAGCAGTTTCCTCTCCTCCTACGAGCAGTACTTC.

The chain couples TRBV19 to TRBJ2-7; 10 bases agree with TRBD1. This CDR3 has 19 amino acids. CDR1 is LNHDA and CDR2 is SQIVND in the germline V gene (reference sequence). J was trimmed by 5 bases and V by 1 base; bases with no gene match: 17. The CDR3 spells CASSIVGSLGQGISDEQYF. The CDR3 nucleotides read TGTGCCAGTAGTATAGTAGGGTCGTTGGGACAGGGGATATCCGACGAGCAGTACTTC. Complete variable domain (other parts from reference TRBV19 and TRBJ2-7): DGGITQSPKYLFRKEGQNVTLSCEQNLNHDAMYWYRQDPGQGLRLIYYSQIVNDFQKGDIAEGYSVSREKKESFPLTVTSAQKNPTAFYLCASSIVGSLGQGISDEQYFGPGTRLTVT.

CDR3 sequence (DNA): TGTGCCAGCAGTTACAAGGGGGCATATTACTACGAGCAGTACTTC. Its translation: CASSYKGAYYYEQYF. The chain carries TRBV28 and TRBJ2-7; TRBD1 matches 7 bases. Germline CDR1 MDHEN, CDR2 SYDVKM. V was clipped by 4 bases and J by 3 bases; unmatched bases: 9. The CDR3 sequence is 15 residues long.

The chain links TRBV6-5 to TRBJ2-7; the D gene is possibly TRBD2 (5 bases). The CDR3 spans 14 residues. V shed 6 bases and J shed 0 bases, with 12 bases lying between them. CDR1 is MNHEY, CDR2 SVGAGI, per germline. The CDR3, as DNA: TGTGCCAGCAGCCCGAGGGCAGGCTCCTACGAGCAGTACTTC. It is translated as CASSPRAGSYEQYF.

The chain links TRBV4-2 to TRBJ2-3; tentative D call: TRBD2 (5 bases). Trimming removed 8 bases from V and 2 bases from J, with 17 bases in between. The CDR3 totals 15 residues. Germline V lookup: CDR1 LGHNA, CDR2 YNFKEQ. CDR3 DNA: TGTGCCAGCCCCCAGTCGTCACTAGACACAGATACGCAGTATTTT. It codes for CASPQSSLDTDTQYF.